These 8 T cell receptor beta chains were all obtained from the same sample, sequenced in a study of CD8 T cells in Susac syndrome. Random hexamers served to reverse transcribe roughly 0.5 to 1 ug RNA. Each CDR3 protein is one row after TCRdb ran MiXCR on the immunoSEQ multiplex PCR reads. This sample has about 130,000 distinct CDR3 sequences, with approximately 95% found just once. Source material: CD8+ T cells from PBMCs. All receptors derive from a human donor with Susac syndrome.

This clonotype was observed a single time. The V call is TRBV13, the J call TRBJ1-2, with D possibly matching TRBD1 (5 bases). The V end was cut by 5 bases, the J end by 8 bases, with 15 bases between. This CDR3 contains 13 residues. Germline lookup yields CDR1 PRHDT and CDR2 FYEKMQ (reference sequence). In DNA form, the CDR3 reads TGTGCCAGCAGCCTTGAGGGGCAGGGCGGCTACACCTTC. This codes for CASSLEGQGGYTF.

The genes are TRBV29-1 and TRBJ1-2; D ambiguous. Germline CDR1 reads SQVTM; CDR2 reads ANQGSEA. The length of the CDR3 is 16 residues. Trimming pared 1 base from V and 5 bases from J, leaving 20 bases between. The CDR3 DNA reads TGCAGCGTTGAAGCTATGCAGGATCGAGAAGTATATGGCTACACCTTC. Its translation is CSVEAMQDREVYGYTF.

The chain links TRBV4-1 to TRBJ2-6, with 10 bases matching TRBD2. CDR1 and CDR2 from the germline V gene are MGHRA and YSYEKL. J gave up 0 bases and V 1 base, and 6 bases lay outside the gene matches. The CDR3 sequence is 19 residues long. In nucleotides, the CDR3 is TGCGCCAGCAGCCAAGGCTTAGCGGGAGGTCGCTCTGGGGCCAACGTCCTGACTTTC. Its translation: CASSQGLAGGRSGANVLTF.

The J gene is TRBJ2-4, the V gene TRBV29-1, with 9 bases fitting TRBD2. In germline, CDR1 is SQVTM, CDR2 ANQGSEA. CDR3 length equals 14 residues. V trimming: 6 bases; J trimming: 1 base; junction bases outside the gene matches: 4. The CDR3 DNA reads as TGCAGCGTAGAGAGCGGGAGGGCCAAAAACATTCAGTACTTC. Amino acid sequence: CSVESGRAKNIQYF.

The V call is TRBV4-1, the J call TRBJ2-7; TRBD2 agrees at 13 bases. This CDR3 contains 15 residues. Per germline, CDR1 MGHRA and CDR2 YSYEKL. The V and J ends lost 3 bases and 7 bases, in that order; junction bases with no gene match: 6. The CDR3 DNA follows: TGCGCCAGCAGCCAGGGACTAGCGGGAAGTCAAGAGCAGTACTTC. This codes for CASSQGLAGSQEQYF.

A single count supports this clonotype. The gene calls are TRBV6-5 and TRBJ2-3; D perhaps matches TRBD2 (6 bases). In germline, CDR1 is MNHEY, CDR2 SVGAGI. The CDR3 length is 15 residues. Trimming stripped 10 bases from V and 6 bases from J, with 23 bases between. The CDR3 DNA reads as TGTGCCACATACCCCGGGACTCACCCGGGGGATACGCAGTATTTT. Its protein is CATYPGTHPGDTQYF.

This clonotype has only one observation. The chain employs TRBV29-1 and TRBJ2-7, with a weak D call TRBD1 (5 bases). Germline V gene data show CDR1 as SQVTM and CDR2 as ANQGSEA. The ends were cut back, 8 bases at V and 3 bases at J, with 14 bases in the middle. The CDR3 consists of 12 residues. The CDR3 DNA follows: TGCAGCTCCTTGGTAGGGGACTACGAGCAGTACTTC. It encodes CSSLVGDYEQYF.

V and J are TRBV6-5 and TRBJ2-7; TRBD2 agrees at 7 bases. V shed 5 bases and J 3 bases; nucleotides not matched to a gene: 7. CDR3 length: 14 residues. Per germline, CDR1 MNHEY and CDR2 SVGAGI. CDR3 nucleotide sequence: TGTGCCAGCAGTGGCGGGAGTATGGGCTACGAGCAGTACTTC. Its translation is CASSGGSMGYEQYF.